The clone carrying this T cell receptor beta chain appeared once. Per the original methods: Estimated nucleated cell counts came from reference gene primer amplification. Some clones are missing from TCRdb's copy, which holds only in-frame ones; the method was immunoSEQ multiplex PCR. V, J and clone size reflect that table, while D and trimming were determined from the DNA. This table has about 400,000 clones, around 90% appearing once. This record comes from a study of blood T cell repertoires in COVID-19. Study background: The United States, Italy and Spain were the sources of the acute and convalescent COVID-19 samples. PBMCs, B-cell-depleted T cells, or T cells were the source of the cDNA or gDNA that made up the material.

Between the trimmed V and J ends, which lost 1 base and 4 bases, there was a span of 7 bases. CDR1 and CDR2 (germline): MGHRA, YSYEKL. The CDR3 length is 13 residues. The TCR originated in a human donor in a cohort sampled during active COVID-19. The chain joins TRBV4-1 to TRBJ1-1; tentatively, D is TRBD1 (5 bases). The specimen was peripheral blood. For the CDR3, the DNA is TGCGCCAGCAGCCAAGCAGGGATCACTGAAGCTTTCTTT. Protein sequence: CASSQAGITEAFF.